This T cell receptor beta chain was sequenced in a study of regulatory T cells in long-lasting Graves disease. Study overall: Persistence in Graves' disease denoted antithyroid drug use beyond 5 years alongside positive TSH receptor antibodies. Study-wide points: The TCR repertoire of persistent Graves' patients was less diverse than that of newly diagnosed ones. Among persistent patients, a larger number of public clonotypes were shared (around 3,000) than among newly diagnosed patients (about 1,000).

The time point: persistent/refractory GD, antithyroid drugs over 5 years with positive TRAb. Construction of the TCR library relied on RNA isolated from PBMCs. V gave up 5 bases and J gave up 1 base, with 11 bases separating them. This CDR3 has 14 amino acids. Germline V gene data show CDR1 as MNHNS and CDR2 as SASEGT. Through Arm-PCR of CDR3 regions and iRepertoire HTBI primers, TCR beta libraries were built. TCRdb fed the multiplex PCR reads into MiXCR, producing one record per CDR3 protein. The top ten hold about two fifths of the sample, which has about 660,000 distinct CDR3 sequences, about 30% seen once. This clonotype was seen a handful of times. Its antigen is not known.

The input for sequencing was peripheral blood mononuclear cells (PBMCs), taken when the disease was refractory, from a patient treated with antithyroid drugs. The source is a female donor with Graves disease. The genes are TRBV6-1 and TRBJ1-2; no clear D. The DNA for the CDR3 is TGTGCCAGCAGTCCCCTGGGCGGTAACTATGGCTACACCTTC. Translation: CASSPLGGNYGYTF.